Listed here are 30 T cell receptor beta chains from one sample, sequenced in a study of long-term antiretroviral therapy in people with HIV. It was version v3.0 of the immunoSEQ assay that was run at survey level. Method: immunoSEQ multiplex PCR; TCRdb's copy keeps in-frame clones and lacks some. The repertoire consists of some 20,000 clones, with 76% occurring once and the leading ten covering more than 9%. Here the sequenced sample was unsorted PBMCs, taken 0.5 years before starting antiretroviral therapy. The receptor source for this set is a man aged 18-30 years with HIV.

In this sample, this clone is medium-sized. The CDR3 DNA reads TGTGCCAGCACCGGGGACAAGTCCTACGAGCAGTACTTC. It encodes CASTGDKSYEQYF. The J gene is TRBJ2-7, the V gene TRBV2; possibly TRBD1 for D (6 bases). The CDR3 runs to 13 residues. The V and J ends lost 7 bases and 1 base respectively, with 11 bases between them. CDR1 and CDR2 (germline): SNHLY, FYNNEI.

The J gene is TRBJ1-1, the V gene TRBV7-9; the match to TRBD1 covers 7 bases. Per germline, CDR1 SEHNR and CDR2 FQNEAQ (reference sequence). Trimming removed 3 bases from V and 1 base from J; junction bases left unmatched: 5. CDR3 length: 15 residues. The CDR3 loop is CASSFMRTGNTEAFF. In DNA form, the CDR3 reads TGTGCCAGCAGCTTTATGCGGACAGGGAACACTGAAGCTTTCTTT.

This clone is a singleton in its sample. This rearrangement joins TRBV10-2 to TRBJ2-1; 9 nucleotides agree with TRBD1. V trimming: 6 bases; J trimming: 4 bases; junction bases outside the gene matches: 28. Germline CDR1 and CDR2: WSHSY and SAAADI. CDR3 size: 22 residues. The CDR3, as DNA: TGCGCCAGCAGCTCACCTTCCTCCTATAGGGACAGGGAGGTCTCCGCTTACAATGAGCAGTTCTTC. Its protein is CASSSPSSYRDREVSAYNEQFF.

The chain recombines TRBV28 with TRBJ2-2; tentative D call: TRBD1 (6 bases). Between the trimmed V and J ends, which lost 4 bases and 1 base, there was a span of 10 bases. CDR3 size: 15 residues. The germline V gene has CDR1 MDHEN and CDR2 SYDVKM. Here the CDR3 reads CASSSQGKNTGELFF. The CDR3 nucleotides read TGTGCCAGCAGTTCACAGGGAAAGAACACCGGGGAGCTGTTTTTT.

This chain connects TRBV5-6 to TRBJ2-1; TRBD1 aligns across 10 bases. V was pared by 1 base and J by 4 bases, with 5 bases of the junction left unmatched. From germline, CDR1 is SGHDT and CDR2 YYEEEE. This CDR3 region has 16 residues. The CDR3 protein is CASSLYRDRGYNEQFF. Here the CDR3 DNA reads TGTGCCAGCAGCTTGTACCGGGACAGGGGTTACAATGAGCAGTTCTTC.

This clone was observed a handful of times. DNA for the CDR3: TGCGCCAGCAGCTCTACTAGCGGAGCCTCCTACGAGCAGTACTTC. Protein product: CASSSTSGASYEQYF. The V and J genes are TRBV4-1 and TRBJ2-7, with 8 bases matching TRBD2. The ends lost 5 bases at V and 0 bases at J; junction bases unmatched: 6. Germline CDR1 MGHRA, CDR2 YSYEKL. This CDR3 comprises 15 residues.

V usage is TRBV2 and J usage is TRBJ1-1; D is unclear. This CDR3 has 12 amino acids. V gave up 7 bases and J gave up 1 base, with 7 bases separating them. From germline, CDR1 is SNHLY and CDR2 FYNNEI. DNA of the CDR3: TGTGCCAGCATTACGAAGAACACTGAAGCTTTCTTT. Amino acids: CASITKNTEAFF. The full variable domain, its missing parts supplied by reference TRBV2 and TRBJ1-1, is EPEVTQTPSHQVTQMGQEVILRCVPISNHLYFYWYRQILGQKVEFLVSFYNNEISEKSEIFDDQFSVERPDGSNFTLKIRSTKLEDSAMYFCASITKNTEAFFGQGTRLTVV.

In nucleotides, the CDR3 is TGCGCCAGCAGCCCGGGACATATTTCGAGCTCCTACGAGCAGTACTTC. Its translation is CASSPGHISSSYEQYF. The chain links TRBV4-3 to TRBJ2-7; possible D gene TRBD1, 6 bases. The V and J ends lost 4 bases and 0 bases respectively, with 16 bases between them. The length of the CDR3 is 16 residues. Germline lookup yields CDR1 LGHNA and CDR2 YSLEER.

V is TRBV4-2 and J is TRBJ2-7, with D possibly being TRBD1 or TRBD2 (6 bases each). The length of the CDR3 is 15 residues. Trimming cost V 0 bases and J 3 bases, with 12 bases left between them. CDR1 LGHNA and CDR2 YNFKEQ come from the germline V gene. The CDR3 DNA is TGTGCCAGCAGCCAAGAATGGGGGGCGTTCTACGAGCAGTACTTC. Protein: CASSQEWGAFYEQYF.

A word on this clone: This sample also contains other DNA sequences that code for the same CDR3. Written as DNA, the CDR3 is TGCAGTGCTAGAGACAACTACGAGCAGTACTTC. This translates into CSARDNYEQYF. V gene TRBV20-1 combines with J gene TRBJ2-7, with D hard to call. V lost 0 bases, J lost 3 bases, and 3 bases lay in between. The V gene's germline CDR1 is DFQATT and CDR2 SNEGSKA (reference sequence). The CDR3 loop spans 11 amino acids.

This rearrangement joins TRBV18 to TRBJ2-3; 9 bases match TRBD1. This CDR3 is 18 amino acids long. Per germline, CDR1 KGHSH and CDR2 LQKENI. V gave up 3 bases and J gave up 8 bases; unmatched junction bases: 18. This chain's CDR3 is CASSPLTLRDRASGTQYF. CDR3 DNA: TGTGCCAGCTCACCGCTCACACTCCGGGACAGGGCCAGTGGTACGCAGTATTTT.

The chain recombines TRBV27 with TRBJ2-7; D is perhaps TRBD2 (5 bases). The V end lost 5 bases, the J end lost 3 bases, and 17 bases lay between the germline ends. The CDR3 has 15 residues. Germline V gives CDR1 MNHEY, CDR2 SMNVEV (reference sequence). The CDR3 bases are TGTGCCAGCAGTGACGTGGGCGGAGGAAGCTACGAGCAGTACTTC. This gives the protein CASSDVGGGSYEQYF.

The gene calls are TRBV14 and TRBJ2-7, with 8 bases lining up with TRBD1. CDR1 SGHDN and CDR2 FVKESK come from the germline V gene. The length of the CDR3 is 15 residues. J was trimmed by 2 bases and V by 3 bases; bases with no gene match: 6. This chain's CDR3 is CASSHLSDRAYEQYF. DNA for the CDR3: TGTGCCAGCAGCCACCTCTCGGACAGGGCCTACGAGCAGTACTTC.

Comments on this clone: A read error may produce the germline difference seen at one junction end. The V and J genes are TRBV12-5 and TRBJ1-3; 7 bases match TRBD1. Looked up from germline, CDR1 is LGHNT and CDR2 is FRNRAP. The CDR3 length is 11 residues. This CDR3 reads CASGPGQVRNF. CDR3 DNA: TGTGCTAGTGGTCCTGGACAGGTTCGAAATTTT.

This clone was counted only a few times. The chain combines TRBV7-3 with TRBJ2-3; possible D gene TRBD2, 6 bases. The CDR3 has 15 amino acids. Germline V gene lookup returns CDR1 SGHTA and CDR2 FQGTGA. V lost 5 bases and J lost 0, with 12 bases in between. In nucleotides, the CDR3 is TGTGCCAGCAGCACCGGGACTGTAAGCACAGATACGCAGTATTTT. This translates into CASSTGTVSTDTQYF. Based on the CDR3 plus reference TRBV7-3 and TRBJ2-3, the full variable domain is GAGVSQTPSNKVTEKGKYVELRCDPISGHTALYWYRQSLGQGPEFLIYFQGTGAADDSGLPNDRFFAVRPEGSVSTLKIQRTERGDSAVYLCASSTGTVSTDTQYFGPGTRLTVL.

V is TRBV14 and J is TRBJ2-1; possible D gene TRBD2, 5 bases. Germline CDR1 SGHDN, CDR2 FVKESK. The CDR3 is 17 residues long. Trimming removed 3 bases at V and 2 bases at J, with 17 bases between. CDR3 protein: CASSQTRTEVPYNEQFF. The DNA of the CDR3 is TGTGCCAGCAGCCAGACCCGGACGGAGGTACCCTACAATGAGCAGTTCTTC.

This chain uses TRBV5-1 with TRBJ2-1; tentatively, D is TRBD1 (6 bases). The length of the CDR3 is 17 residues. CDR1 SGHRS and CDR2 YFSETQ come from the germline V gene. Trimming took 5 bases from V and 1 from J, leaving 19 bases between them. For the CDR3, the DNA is TGCGCCAGCAGAAAACAATACAGGGTGGGGTCCTACAATGAGCAGTTCTTC. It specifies CASRKQYRVGSYNEQFF.

The CDR3 reads CSARGGARTEAFF. The CDR3 nucleotides are TGCAGCGCGCGAGGGGGCGCGAGGACTGAAGCTTTCTTT. The chain recombines TRBV29-1 with TRBJ1-1; 7 bases line up with TRBD1. J gave up 5 bases and V 7 bases, and 10 bases lay outside the gene matches. Germline-derived CDR1 and CDR2 are SQVTM and ANQGSEA. CDR3 length equals 13 residues.

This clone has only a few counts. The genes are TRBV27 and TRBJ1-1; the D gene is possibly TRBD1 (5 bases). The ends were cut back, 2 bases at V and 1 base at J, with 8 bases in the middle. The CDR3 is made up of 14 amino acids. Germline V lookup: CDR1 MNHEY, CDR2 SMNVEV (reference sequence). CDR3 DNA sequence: TGTGCCAGCAGTTTAGCAGACAGGAACACTGAAGCTTTCTTT. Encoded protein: CASSLADRNTEAFF.

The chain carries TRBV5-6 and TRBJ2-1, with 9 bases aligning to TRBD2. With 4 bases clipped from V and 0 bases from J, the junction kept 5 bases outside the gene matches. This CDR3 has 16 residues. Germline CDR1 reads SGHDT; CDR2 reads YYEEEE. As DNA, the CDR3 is TGTGCCAGCAGCACTATAGCGGGGGACTCCTACAATGAGCAGTTCTTC. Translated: CASSTIAGDSYNEQFF. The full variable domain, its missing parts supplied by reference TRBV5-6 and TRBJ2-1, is DAGVTQSPTHLIKTRGQQVTLRCSPKSGHDTVSWYQQALGQGPQFIFQYYEEEERQRGNFPDRFSGHQFPNYSSELNVNALLLGDSALYLCASSTIAGDSYNEQFFGPGTRLTVL.

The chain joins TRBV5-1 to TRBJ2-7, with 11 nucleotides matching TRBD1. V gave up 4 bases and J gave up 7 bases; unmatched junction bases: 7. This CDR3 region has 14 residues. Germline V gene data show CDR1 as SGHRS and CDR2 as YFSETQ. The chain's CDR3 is CASSIGQGAREQYF. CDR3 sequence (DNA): TGCGCCAGCAGCATCGGACAGGGGGCTAGGGAGCAGTACTTC.

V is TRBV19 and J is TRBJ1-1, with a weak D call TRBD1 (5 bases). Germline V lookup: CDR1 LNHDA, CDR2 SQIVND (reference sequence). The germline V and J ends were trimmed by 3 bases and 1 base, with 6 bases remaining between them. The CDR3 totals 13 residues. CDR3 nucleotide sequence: TGTGCCAGTAGTATTACAGGGAACACTGAAGCTTTCTTT. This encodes CASSITGNTEAFF.

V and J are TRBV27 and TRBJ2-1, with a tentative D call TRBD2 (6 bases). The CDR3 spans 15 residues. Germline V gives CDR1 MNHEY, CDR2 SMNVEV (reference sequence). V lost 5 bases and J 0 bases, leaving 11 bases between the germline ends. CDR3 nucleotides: TGTGCCAGCAGTGTTAGCGGTAGCTCCTACAATGAGCAGTTCTTC. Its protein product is CASSVSGSSYNEQFF.

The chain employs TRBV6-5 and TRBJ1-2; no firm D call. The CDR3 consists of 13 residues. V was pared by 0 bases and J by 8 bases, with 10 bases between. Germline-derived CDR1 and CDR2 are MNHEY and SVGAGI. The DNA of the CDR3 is TGTGCCAGCAGTTACTCTGAGGGTCCGGGCTACACCTTC. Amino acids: CASSYSEGPGYTF.

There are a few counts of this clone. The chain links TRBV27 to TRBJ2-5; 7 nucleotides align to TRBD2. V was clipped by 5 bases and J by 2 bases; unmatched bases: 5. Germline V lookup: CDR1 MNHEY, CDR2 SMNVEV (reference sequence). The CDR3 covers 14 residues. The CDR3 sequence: CASSLTSAQETQYF. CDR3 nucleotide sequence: TGTGCCAGCAGTCTCACTAGCGCACAAGAGACCCAGTACTTC.

The CDR3: CASSLVNEQYF. The CDR3 DNA follows: TGTGCCAGCAGTTTAGTAAACGAGCAGTACTTC. The chain has TRBV27 and TRBJ2-7; D gene ambiguous. The V and J ends lost 2 bases and 5 bases respectively, with 4 bases between them. The V gene's germline CDR1 is MNHEY and CDR2 SMNVEV (reference sequence). This CDR3 comprises 11 residues.

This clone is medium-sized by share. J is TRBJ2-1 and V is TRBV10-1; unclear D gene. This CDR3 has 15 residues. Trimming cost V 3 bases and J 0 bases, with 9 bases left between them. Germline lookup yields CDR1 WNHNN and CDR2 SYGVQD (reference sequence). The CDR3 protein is CASSDGYNSYNEQFF. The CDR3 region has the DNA TGCGCCAGCAGTGACGGCTACAACTCCTACAATGAGCAGTTCTTC.

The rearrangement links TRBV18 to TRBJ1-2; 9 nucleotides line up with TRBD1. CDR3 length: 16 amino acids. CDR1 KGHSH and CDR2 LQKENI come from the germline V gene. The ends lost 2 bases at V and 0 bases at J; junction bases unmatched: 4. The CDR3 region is CASSPSTGGSNYGYTF. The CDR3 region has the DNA TGTGCCAGCTCACCATCGACAGGGGGGTCTAACTATGGCTACACCTTC.

The CDR3 here is CASSPGQVVGYTF. The CDR3, as DNA: TGTGCCAGCAGCCCCGGACAGGTAGTTGGCTACACCTTC. The chain combines TRBV13 with TRBJ1-2, with 7 bases matching TRBD1. Trimming cost V 5 bases and J 7 bases; bases outside gene matches: 7. CDR3 length equals 13 residues. The germline V gene encodes CDR1 PRHDT and CDR2 FYEKMQ (reference sequence).

The CDR3 DNA follows: TGTGCCAGCAGCTTAGGAGGCAGGGTTGGCTATGGCTACACCTTC. Its protein product is CASSLGGRVGYGYTF. The rearrangement links TRBV7-9 to TRBJ1-2; tentatively, D is TRBD1 (5 bases). Trimming removed 1 base from V and 4 bases from J, with 13 bases in between. This CDR3 has 15 residues. Germline-derived CDR1 and CDR2 are SEHNR and FQNEAQ (reference sequence).